These T cell receptor beta chains were read from a single sample in a study of cytomegalovirus exposure and HLA in healthy donors. This table comes from immunoSEQ multiplex PCR, and its TCRdb copy is limited to in-frame clones, with some not included. The repertoire holds 150,000 to 200,000 clones, with 75% as singletons. Specimen: PBMCs. The receptors stem from a woman in her thirties or forties in good health and CMV-seropositive. The CDR3 runs from the conserved cysteine through the conserved F or W. Fields, in order: CDR3 protein, V gene, J gene.

cdr3_aa: CASSYSTGAHEQYF; v_call: TRBV6-5; j_call: TRBJ2-7
cdr3_aa: CASSGFEPGSTEQYF; v_call: TRBV25-1; j_call: TRBJ2-7
cdr3_aa: CASSPRDRGGANEKLFF; v_call: TRBV7-9; j_call: TRBJ1-4
cdr3_aa: CASSLMPGQLMNTEAFF; v_call: TRBV7-3; j_call: TRBJ1-1
cdr3_aa: CASSQGFPGQVLYEQYF; v_call: TRBV4-1; j_call: TRBJ2-7
cdr3_aa: CASSPPGTAYNEQFF; v_call: TRBV7-3; j_call: TRBJ2-1
cdr3_aa: CASSDVAGWTGELFF; v_call: TRBV7-9; j_call: TRBJ2-2
cdr3_aa: CASSTRTSEQYF; v_call: TRBV28; j_call: TRBJ2-7
cdr3_aa: CASSVAGGPMSGQFF; v_call: TRBV7-8; j_call: TRBJ2-1
cdr3_aa: CASSQTRDRGRDEQFF; v_call: TRBV4-2; j_call: TRBJ2-1
cdr3_aa: CASSSRQNTEAFF; v_call: TRBV7-3; j_call: TRBJ1-1
cdr3_aa: CASSLTGARDTEAFF; v_call: TRBV13; j_call: TRBJ1-1
cdr3_aa: CASSLGGVAANSYEQYF; v_call: TRBV7-6; j_call: TRBJ2-7
cdr3_aa: CASSYRTASYGYTF; v_call: TRBV6-6; j_call: TRBJ1-2
cdr3_aa: CASSHRDRLSYGYTF; v_call: TRBV27; j_call: TRBJ1-2
cdr3_aa: CASRWTGATDTQYF; v_call: TRBV28; j_call: TRBJ2-3
cdr3_aa: CSVEGGGPVPLATDTQYF; v_call: TRBV29-1; j_call: TRBJ2-3
cdr3_aa: CASSLTTPGQGGYEQYF; v_call: TRBV19; j_call: TRBJ2-7
cdr3_aa: CASSSERIGELFF; v_call: TRBV7-2; j_call: TRBJ2-2
cdr3_aa: CASSNSGISPGYEQYF; v_call: TRBV19; j_call: TRBJ2-7
cdr3_aa: CASSELAGESEQFF; v_call: TRBV7-3; j_call: TRBJ2-1
cdr3_aa: CASRSPRQENTGELFF; v_call: TRBV21-1; j_call: TRBJ2-2
cdr3_aa: CASSVSGYFSSF; v_call: TRBV2; j_call: TRBJ2-3
cdr3_aa: CASSPDFDYYNEQFF; v_call: TRBV6-5; j_call: TRBJ2-1
cdr3_aa: CASSIGTGRYEQYF; v_call: TRBV19; j_call: TRBJ2-7
cdr3_aa: CASSLQGAKNIQYF; v_call: TRBV28; j_call: TRBJ2-4
cdr3_aa: CASSTHPSGELFF; v_call: TRBV28; j_call: TRBJ2-2
cdr3_aa: CASRPTSGRVNEQFF; v_call: TRBV28; j_call: TRBJ2-1
cdr3_aa: CASSLRQGRTEAFF; v_call: TRBV28; j_call: TRBJ1-1
cdr3_aa: CASSESGRASNEQFF; v_call: TRBV7-3; j_call: TRBJ2-1
cdr3_aa: CASSRQVGSYEQYF; v_call: TRBV14; j_call: TRBJ2-7
cdr3_aa: CASSYRLGLGNTEAFF; v_call: TRBV11-2; j_call: TRBJ1-1
cdr3_aa: CASSLRTGSNTEAFF; v_call: TRBV5-1; j_call: TRBJ1-1
cdr3_aa: CASSLRRENEQFF; v_call: TRBV7-3; j_call: TRBJ2-1
cdr3_aa: CASSLADQSGEQFF; v_call: TRBV5-1; j_call: TRBJ2-1
cdr3_aa: CASSHRRDSNSPLHF; v_call: TRBV4-2; j_call: TRBJ1-6
cdr3_aa: CASTLSGSGTDTQYF; v_call: TRBV7-2; j_call: TRBJ2-3
cdr3_aa: CASSSEDRDPHGAYEQYF; v_call: TRBV11-2; j_call: TRBJ2-7
cdr3_aa: CASSQDRVNEQYF; v_call: TRBV6-6; j_call: TRBJ2-7
cdr3_aa: CATRDRIRYSNQPQHF; v_call: TRBV28; j_call: TRBJ1-5
cdr3_aa: CASSPYLAGANNEQFF; v_call: TRBV7-2; j_call: TRBJ2-1
cdr3_aa: CSAERYEQYF; v_call: TRBV20-1; j_call: TRBJ2-7